This TCR beta chain is drawn from a study of T cell responses to AZD1222 COVID-19 vaccine. General observations from the study: Recipients of AZD1222 seropositive at baseline numbered only 5 or 6. Most donors were white British, females outnumbered males, and clonal diversity was possibly underestimated. Spike-wide coverage was observed for vaccine-associated CD4 TCRs, with dominant responses at 160-218 and 743-854.

Germline V gene lookup returns CDR1 MDHEN and CDR2 SYDVKM. Trimming removed 3 bases from V and 7 bases from J; junction bases left unmatched: 11. This CDR3 is 16 amino acids long. There are a few counts of this clone. Its antigen is unknown. This table comes from immunoSEQ multiplex PCR, and its TCRdb copy is limited to in-frame clones, with some not included. Here the sample spans 100,000 or so clones, approximately 87% being singletons. The chain recombines TRBV28 with TRBJ1-5; TRBD1 aligns across 8 bases. The sequenced sample was peripheral blood, obtained on day 0 of MenACWY control vaccination. The receptor was isolated from an adult in good health. The CDR3 region is CASSLDGRGLRQPQHF. In nucleotides, the CDR3 is TGTGCCAGCAGTTTGGACGGCAGGGGGCTTCGGCAGCCCCAGCATTTT.